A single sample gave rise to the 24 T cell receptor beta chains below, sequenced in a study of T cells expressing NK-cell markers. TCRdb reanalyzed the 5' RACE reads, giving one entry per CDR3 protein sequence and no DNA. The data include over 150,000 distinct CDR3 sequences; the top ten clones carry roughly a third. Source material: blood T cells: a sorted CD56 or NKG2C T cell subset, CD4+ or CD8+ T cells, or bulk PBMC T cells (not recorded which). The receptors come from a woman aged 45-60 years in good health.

The chain's CDR3 is CASSYGTGDYEQYF. This chain connects TRBV7-8 to TRBJ2-7; TCRdb reports TRBD1, a call that lacks DNA to check it against. The CDR3 spans 14 residues. Looked up from germline, CDR1 is SGHVS and CDR2 is FQNEAQ.

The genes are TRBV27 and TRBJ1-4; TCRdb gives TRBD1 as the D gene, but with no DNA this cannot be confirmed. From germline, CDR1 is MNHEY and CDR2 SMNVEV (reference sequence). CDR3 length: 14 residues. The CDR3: CASSPGRRNEKLFF.

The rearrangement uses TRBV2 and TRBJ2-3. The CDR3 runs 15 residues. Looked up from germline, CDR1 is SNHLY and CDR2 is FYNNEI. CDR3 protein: CASSEAARYTDTQYF.

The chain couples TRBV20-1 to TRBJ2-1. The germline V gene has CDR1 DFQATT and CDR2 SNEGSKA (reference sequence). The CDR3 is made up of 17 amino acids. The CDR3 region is CSARDINPMSSYNEQFF.

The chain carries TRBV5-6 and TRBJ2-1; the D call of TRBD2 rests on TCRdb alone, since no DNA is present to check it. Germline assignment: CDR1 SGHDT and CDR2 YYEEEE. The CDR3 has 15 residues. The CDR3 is CASQEGDYTYNEQFF.

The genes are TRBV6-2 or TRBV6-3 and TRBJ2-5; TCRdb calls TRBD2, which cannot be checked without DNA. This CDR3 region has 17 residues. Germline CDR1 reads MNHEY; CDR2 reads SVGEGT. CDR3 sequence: CASSYPLSGRAGETQYF.

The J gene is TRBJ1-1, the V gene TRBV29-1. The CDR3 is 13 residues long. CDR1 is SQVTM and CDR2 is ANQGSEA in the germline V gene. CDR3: CSVKQGMNTEAFF.

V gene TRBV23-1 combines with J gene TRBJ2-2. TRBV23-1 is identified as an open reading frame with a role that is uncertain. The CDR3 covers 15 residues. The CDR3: CASSPGLRTPGSCFF.

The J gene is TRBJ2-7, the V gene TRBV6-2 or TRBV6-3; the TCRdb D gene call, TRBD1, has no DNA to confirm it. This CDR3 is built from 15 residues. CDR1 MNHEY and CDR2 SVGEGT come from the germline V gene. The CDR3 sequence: CASRTLSTGVYEQYF.

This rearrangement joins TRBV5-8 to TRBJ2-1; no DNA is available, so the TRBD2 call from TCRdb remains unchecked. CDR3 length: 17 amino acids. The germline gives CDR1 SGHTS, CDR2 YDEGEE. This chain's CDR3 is CASSLDSPGTSGDQPFF. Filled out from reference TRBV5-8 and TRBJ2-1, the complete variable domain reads EAGVTQSPTHLIKTRGQQATLRCSPISGHTSVYWYQQALGLGLQFLLWYDEGEERNRGNFPPRFSGRQFPNYSSELNVNALELEDSALYLCASSLDSPGTSGDQPFFGPGTRLTVL.

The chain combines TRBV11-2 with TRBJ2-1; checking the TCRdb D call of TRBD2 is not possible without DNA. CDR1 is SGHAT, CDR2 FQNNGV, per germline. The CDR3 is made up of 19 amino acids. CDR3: CASSLSASGRLSESNEQFF.

The CDR3 reads CASSFRDSIRGYTF. V and J are TRBV12-3 or TRBV12-4 and TRBJ1-2. The CDR3 runs 14 residues.

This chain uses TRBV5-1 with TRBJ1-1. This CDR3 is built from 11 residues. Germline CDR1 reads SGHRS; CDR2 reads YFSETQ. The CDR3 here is CASSPGLGAFF.

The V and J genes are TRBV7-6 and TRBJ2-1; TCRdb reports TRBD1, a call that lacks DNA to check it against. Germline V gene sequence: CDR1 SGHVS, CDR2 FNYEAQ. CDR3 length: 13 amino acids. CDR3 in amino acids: CASSPQPGNEQFF. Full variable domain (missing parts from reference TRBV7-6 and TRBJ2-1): GAGVSQSPRYKVTKRGQDVALRCDPISGHVSLYWYRQALGQGPEFLTYFNYEAQQDKSGLPNDRFSAERPEGSISTLTIQRTEQRDSAMYRCASSPQPGNEQFFGPGTRLTVL.

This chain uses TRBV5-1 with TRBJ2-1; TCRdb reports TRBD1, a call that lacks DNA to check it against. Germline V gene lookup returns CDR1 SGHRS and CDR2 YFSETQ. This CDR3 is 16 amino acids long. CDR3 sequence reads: CASSLAQGANYNEQFF. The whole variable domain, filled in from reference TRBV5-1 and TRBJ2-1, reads KAGVTQTPRYLIKTRGQQVTLSCSPISGHRSVSWYQQTPGQGLQFLFEYFSETQRNKGNFPGRFSGRQFSNSRSEMNVSTLELGDSALYLCASSLAQGANYNEQFFGPGTRLTVL.

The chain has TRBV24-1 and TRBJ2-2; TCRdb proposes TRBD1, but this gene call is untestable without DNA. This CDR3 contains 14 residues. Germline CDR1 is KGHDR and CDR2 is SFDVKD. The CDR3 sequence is CATRGTENTGELFF.

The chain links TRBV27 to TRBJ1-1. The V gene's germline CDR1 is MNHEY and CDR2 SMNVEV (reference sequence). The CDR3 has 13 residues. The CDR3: CASSLGLGTEAFF.

CDR3 sequence reads: CSVEGISGVSNTGELFF. The chain couples TRBV29-1 to TRBJ2-2; absent DNA, TCRdb's TRBD2 call cannot be checked. CDR3 length: 17 residues. CDR1 and CDR2 from the germline V gene are SQVTM and ANQGSEA.

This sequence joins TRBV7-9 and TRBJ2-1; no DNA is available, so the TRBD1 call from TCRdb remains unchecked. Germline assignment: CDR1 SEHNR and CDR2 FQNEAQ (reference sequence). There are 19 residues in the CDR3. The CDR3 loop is CASSTEPFSPSDFLNEQFF.

The CDR3 sequence is CASSLWPDRGNTGELFF. V is TRBV5-1 and J is TRBJ2-2; lacking DNA, the TRBD1 call made by TCRdb goes unchecked. CDR3 size: 17 residues. The germline V gene encodes CDR1 SGHRS and CDR2 YFSETQ.

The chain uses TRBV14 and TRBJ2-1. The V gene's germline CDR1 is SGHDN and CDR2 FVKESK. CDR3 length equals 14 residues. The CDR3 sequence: CASSQDTSYNEQFF.

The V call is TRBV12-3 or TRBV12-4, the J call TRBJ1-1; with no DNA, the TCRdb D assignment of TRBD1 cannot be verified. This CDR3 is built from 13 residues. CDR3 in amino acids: CVTGQGMNTEAFF.

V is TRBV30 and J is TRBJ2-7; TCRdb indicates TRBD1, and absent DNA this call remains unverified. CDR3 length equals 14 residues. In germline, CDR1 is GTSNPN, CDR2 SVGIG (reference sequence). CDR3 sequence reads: CAWSPDRGGDEQYF. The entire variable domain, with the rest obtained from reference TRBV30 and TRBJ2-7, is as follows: SQTIHQWPATLVQPVGSPLSLECTVEGTSNPNLYWYRQAAGRGLQLLFYSVGIGQISSEVPQNLSASRPQDRQFILSSKKLLLSDSGFYLCAWSPDRGGDEQYFGPGTRLTVT.

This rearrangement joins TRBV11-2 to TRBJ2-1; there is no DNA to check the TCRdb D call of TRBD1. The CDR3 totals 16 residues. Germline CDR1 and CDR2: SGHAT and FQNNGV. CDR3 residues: CASRFHPQSSYNEQFF.